This note documents a single T cell receptor beta chain sequence. What it binds is not known. This PCR relied on a set of 60 Vbeta primers and 13 Jbeta primers. Repertoires were generated with immunoSEQ multiplex PCR, while TCRdb's copy carries only in-frame clones and drops some. Of approximately 200,000 clones in the sample, 79% were seen once. This sample is drawn from a study of cytomegalovirus exposure and HLA in healthy donors. About the research overall: Earlier sequencing of about 179 million T cells yielded 100 million to 140 million unique TCR beta sequences.

Broader study findings: The study flagged around 150 TCR beta chains as cytomegalovirus-associated. Within the data, a cluster of highly shared sequence variants was likely a sequencing artifact.

The CDR3 runs 16 residues. Germline V gives CDR1 SGHRS, CDR2 YFSETQ. The trim removed 2 bases at V and 0 bases at J, leaving 5 bases unmatched. Sequencing input: PBMCs. The clonotype comes from a girl aged 5 to 17 in good health and CMV-seropositive. The chain has TRBV5-1 and TRBJ2-3, with 8 bases fitting TRBD2. The CDR3 DNA sequence: TGCGCCAGCAGCTTCGGGGGGGGCGGAAGCACAGATACGCAGTATTTT. This encodes CASSFGGGGSTDTQYF. Full variable domain (outside the CDR3, taken from reference TRBV5-1 and TRBJ2-3): KAGVTQTPRYLIKTRGQQVTLSCSPISGHRSVSWYQQTPGQGLQFLFEYFSETQRNKGNFPGRFSGRQFSNSRSEMNVSTLELGDSALYLCASSFGGGGSTDTQYFGPGTRLTVL.